The source of this TCR beta chain is a study of cytomegalovirus exposure and HLA in healthy donors. Study outcomes and limitations: Reports described diagnosis of cytomegalovirus status by the classifier as highly specific and sensitive. HLA alleles showed associations with about 17,000 TCR beta sequences in a later analysis, at a 0.05 false discovery rate. Across donors, sequencing depth was assumed by presence/absence analyses to be roughly uniform.

Researchers ran the PCR with 60 Vbeta and 13 Jbeta primers. Assay: immunoSEQ multiplex PCR; the TCRdb copy retains only in-frame clones and omits some. The sample contains about 190,000 clones, about 90% of which appear only once. This CDR3 region has 15 residues. The J segment lost 5 bases and the V segment lost 0 bases, leaving 1 base of the junction unmatched. CDR1 is SGDLS, CDR2 YYNGEE, per germline. In the case of this clone: The antigen remains unidentified.

Sequenced input: PBMCs. The TCR was taken from a man in his thirties or forties in good health and CMV-seronegative. The rearrangement joins TRBV9 to TRBJ2-1; 11 bases are a match to TRBD2. In DNA, the CDR3 is TGTGCCAGCAGCGTAGCGGGACTAGCGGACAATGAGCAGTTCTTC. Translating it yields CASSVAGLADNEQFF.